The rows below give T cell receptor beta chains drawn from one sample of a study of blood T cell repertoires in COVID-19. Produced via immunoSEQ multiplex PCR; TCRdb's table is partial and in-frame only. The table records 300,000 to 500,000 clones, roughly 90% of them present only once. Sample: PBMCs or T cells enriched from blood (not recorded which). These receptor sequences come from a woman in her thirties with acute COVID-19. Both conserved end residues are part of each CDR3. The D gene is left open where the match is weak. Only some rows state a clone size, as once, few, many or a class for expanded clones.

TRBV2,TRBD1,-,TRBJ1-2,TGTGCCAGCAGTGAAGTCGGGACAGGGGTTTATGGCTACACCTTC,CASSEVGTGVYGYTF
TRBV5-6,TRBD2,-,TRBJ2-1,TGTGCCAGCAGCTTGCGCGGGGGGTCCTACAATGAGCAGTTCTTC,CASSLRGGSYNEQFF
TRBV5-1,-,-,TRBJ2-7,TGCGCCAGCAGCTTGGCCTGGGGACAAAACTACGAGCAGTACTTC,CASSLAWGQNYEQYF
TRBV10-3,TRBD1,-,TRBJ1-2,TGTGCCATCAGTGAGAGACAGGGGAATGGCTACACCTTC,CAISERQGNGYTF
TRBV4-1,-,-,TRBJ2-1,TGCGCCAGCAGCCAAGATATAGGGGGGGCCGGATACAATGAGCAGTTCTTC,CASSQDIGGAGYNEQFF
TRBV7-2,-,few,TRBJ1-3,TGTGCCAGCAGCTTAATTGGGGGCAACGGAAACACCATATATTTT,CASSLIGGNGNTIYF
TRBV7-2,-,once,TRBJ1-1,TGTGCCAGCAGCACCCCCAACCGGGGCACTGAAGCTTTCTTT,CASSTPNRGTEAFF
TRBV12-3/TRBV12-4,-,-,TRBJ1-1,TGTGCCAGCAGTTTGGCAGGGAGGGAAGCTTTCTTT,CASSLAGREAFF
TRBV5-1,TRBD2,-,TRBJ2-1,TGCGCCAGCAGCTTCGTGGCGGGGGGCCACAATGAGCAGTTCTTC,CASSFVAGGHNEQFF
TRBV18,TRBD1,-,TRBJ2-2,TGTGCCAGCTCCCGGGACAGGTGGGACACCGGGGAGCTGTTTTTT,CASSRDRWDTGELFF
TRBV6-5,TRBD2,-,TRBJ2-2,TGTGCCAGCAGTTACGCGGGGGGAGTGGCCGGGGAGCTGTTTTTT,CASSYAGGVAGELFF
TRBV9,-,-,TRBJ2-7,TGTGCCAGCAGCAGTGAGGGAAACGAGCAGTACTTC,CASSSEGNEQYF
TRBV24-1,TRBD2,-,TRBJ2-3,TGTGCCACCAGTGACGATCATAGCGGGGGGGTAAATACGCAGTATTTT,CATSDDHSGGVNTQYF
TRBV6-2/TRBV6-3,-,-,TRBJ2-1,TGTGCCAGCAGTTACGGGCAGGGCTGGGGGGATGAGCAGTTCTTC,CASSYGQGWGDEQFF
TRBV5-1,-,-,TRBJ2-3,TGCGCCAGCAGCAACAGACTAGTCGCCGATACGCAGTATTTT,CASSNRLVADTQYF
TRBV10-3,TRBD1,-,TRBJ1-3,TGTGCCCTACGTACCGGGACAGGGGGGAACACCATATATTTT,CALRTGTGGNTIYF
TRBV7-9,-,-,TRBJ1-2,TGTGCCAGCAGCTCAGGTCTGATCCTTAACTATGGCTACACCTTC,CASSSGLILNYGYTF
TRBV19,-,-,TRBJ2-2,TGTGCCAGTAGTCCTATCCCCCGCTCGGCCGGGTGGAACACCGGGGAGCTGTTTTTT,CASSPIPRSAGWNTGELFF
TRBV7-9,TRBD1,-,TRBJ2-1,TGTGCCAGCAGCGGAAGACAGGGGACCAGCTCCTACAATGAGCAGTTCTTC,CASSGRQGTSSYNEQFF
TRBV5-1,TRBD1,-,TRBJ1-4,TGCGCCAGCAGCTGGCAGGGGGCTCCGAATGAAAAACTGTTTTTT,CASSWQGAPNEKLFF
TRBV24-1,TRBD2,-,TRBJ2-7,TGTGCCACCAGTGATTTTGGAAAAGCGGGGGTACTGGAGCAGTACTTC,CATSDFGKAGVLEQYF
TRBV7-9,TRBD1,-,TRBJ2-1,TGTGCCAGCAGCTCCGGGACAGGAACCAATGAGCAGTTCTTC,CASSSGTGTNEQFF
TRBV11-3,-,-,TRBJ2-1,TGTGCCAGCAGCTTAGGAAGAAGCTCCAATGAGCAGTTCTTC,CASSLGRSSNEQFF
TRBV4-1,-,-,TRBJ2-7,TGCGCCAGCAGCCAAGGGCCTCAGGCCACCTACGAGCAGTACTTC,CASSQGPQATYEQYF
TRBV6-5,-,-,TRBJ1-2,TGTGCCAGCAGTTACTCAGAAGGGAGTAGCTATGGCTACACCTTC,CASSYSEGSSYGYTF
TRBV11-3,-,-,TRBJ1-1,TGTGCCAGCAGCTTATGGGGGGGGACTGAAGCTTTCTTT,CASSLWGGTEAFF
TRBV5-6,-,-,TRBJ2-1,TGTGCCAGCAGCTTGAGTGGGACATCATCCTACAATGAGCAGTTCTTC,CASSLSGTSSYNEQFF
TRBV7-6,-,-,TRBJ1-6,TGTGCCAGCAGCTTAGGGGGGGGGTCACCCCTCCACTTT,CASSLGGGSPLHF
TRBV27,-,-,TRBJ1-2,TGTGCCAGCAGTTTAAGGGAGGCAACACTCTATGGCTACACCTTC,CASSLREATLYGYTF
TRBV7-2,TRBD2,once,TRBJ2-3,TGTGCCAGCAGCTTAACTAGCGGCACAGATACGCAGTATTTT,CASSLTSGTDTQYF